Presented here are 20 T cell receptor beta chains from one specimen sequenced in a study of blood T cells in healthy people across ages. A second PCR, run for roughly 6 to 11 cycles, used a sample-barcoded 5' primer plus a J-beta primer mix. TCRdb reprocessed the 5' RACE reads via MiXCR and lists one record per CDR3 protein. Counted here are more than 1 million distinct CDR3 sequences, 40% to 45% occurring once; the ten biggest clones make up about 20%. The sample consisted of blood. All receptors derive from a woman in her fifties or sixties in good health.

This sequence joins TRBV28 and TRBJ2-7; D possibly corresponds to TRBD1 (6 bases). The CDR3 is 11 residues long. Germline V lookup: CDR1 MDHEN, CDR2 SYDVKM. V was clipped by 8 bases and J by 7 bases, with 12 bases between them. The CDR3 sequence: CASATGWEQYF. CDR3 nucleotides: TGTGCCAGCGCCACAGGGTGGGAGCAGTACTTC.

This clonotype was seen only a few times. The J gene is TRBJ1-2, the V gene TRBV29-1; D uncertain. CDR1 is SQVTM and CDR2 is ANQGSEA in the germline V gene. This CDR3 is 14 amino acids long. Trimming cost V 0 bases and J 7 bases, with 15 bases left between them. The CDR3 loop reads CSVEDLIGYGGYTF. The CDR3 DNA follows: TGCAGCGTTGAAGATTTGATAGGGTATGGTGGCTACACCTTC.

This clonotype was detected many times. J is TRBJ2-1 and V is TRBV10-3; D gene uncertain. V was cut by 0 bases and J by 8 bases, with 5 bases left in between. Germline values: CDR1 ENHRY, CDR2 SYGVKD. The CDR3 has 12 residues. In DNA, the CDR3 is TGTGCCATCAGTGAGTCCTGGGATGAGCAGTTCTTC. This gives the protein CAISESWDEQFF.

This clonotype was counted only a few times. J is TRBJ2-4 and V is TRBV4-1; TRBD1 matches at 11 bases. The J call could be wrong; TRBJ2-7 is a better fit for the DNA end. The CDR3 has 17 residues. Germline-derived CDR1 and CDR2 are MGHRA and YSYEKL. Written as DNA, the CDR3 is TGCGCCAGCAGCCAACAACAAGAGGACAGGGGGCAATACGAGCAGTACTTC. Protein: CASSQQQEDRGQYEQYF.

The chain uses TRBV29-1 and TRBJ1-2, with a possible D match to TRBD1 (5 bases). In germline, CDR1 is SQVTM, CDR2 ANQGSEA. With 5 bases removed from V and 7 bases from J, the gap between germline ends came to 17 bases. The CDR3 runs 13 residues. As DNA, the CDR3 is TGCAGCGTTAATGGAAGACCCAGGGCTGGCTACACCTTC. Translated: CSVNGRPRAGYTF.

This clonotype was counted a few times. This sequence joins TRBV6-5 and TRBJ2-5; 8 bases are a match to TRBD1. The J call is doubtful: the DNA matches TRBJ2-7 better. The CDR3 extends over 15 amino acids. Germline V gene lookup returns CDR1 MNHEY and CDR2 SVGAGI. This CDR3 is CASSGGAGGVYEQYF. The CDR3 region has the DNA TGTGCCAGCAGTGGCGGGGCAGGGGGCGTATACGAGCAGTACTTC.

The CDR3 loop reads CASSEVQGAAFF. The CDR3 DNA reads as TGCGCCAGCAGTGAGGTGCAGGGGGCTGCTTTCTTT. The rearrangement uses TRBV10-2 and TRBJ1-1, with 8 bases that match TRBD1. Unmatched junction bases numbered 4, after V lost 2 bases and J lost 11 bases. This CDR3 comprises 12 residues. Germline V gives CDR1 WSHSY, CDR2 SAAADI.

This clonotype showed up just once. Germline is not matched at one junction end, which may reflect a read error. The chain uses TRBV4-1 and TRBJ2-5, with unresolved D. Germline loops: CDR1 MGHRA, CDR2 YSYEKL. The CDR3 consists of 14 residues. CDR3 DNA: TGCGCCAGCAGCCAAGACTCGGGCAGAGAGATCCAGTACTTC. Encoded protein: CASSQDSGREIQYF.

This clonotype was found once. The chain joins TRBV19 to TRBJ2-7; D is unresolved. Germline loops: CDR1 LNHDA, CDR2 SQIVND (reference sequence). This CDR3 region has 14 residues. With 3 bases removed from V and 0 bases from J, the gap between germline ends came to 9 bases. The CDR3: CASSMALFSYEQYF. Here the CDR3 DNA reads TGTGCCAGTAGTATGGCCTTATTCTCCTACGAGCAGTACTTC. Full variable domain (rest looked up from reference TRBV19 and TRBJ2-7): DGGITQSPKYLFRKEGQNVTLSCEQNLNHDAMYWYRQDPGQGLRLIYYSQIVNDFQKGDIAEGYSVSREKKESFPLTVTSAQKNPTAFYLCASSMALFSYEQYFGPGTRLTVT.

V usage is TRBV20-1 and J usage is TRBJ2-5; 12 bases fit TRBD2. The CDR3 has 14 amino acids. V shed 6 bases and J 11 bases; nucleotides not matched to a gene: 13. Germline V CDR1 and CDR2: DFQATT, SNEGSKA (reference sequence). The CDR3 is CSAPGGLAGGEQYF. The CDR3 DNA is TGCAGTGCCCCGGGGGGGCTAGCGGGAGGGGAGCAGTACTTC.

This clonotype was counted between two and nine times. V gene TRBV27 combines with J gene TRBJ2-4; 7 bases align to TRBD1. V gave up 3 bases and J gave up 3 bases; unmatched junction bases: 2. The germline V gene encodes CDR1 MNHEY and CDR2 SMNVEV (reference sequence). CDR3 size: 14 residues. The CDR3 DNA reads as TGTGCCAGCAGTTTGGACAGGAGCAAAAACATTCAGTACTTC. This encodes CASSLDRSKNIQYF.

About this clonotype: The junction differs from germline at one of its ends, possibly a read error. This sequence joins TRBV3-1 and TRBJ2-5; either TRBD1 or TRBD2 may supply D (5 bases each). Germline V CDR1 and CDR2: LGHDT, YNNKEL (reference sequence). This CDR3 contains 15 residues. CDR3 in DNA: TGTGCCAGCACCCAATCCTGGGGGTTCCAAGAGACCCAGTACTTC. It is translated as CASTQSWGFQETQYF.

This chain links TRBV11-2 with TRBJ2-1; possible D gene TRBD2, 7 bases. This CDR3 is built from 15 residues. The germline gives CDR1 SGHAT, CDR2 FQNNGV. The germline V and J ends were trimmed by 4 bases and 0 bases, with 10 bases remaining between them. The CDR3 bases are TGTGCCAGCAGCTGGGAGGGGGGCTCCTACAATGAGCAGTTCTTC. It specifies CASSWEGGSYNEQFF.

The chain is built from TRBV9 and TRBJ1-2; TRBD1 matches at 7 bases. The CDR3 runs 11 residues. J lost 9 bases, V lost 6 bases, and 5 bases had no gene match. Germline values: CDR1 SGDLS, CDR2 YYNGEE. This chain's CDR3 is CASKEQGRYTF. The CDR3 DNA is TGTGCCAGCAAGGAACAGGGGCGCTACACCTTC.

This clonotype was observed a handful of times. CDR3 in DNA: TGTGCCAGCAGTACCGTGGACAGGGGAAGGACCTACGAGCAGTACTTC. Its protein product is CASSTVDRGRTYEQYF. The genes are TRBV27 and TRBJ2-7; TRBD1 agrees at 9 bases. The CDR3 runs 16 residues. J gave up 2 bases and V 5 bases, and 10 bases lay outside the gene matches. Germline CDR1 MNHEY, CDR2 SMNVEV (reference sequence).

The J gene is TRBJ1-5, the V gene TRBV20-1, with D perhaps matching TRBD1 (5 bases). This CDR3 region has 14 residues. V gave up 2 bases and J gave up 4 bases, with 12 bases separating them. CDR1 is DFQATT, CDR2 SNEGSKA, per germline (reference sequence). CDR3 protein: CSARSGGENQPQHF. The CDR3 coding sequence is TGCAGTGCTAGATCGGGGGGGGAGAATCAGCCCCAGCATTTT.

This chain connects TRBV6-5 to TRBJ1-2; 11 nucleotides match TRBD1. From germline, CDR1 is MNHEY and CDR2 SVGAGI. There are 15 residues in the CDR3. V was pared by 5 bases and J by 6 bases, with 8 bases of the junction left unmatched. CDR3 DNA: TGTGCCAGCAGTCCCGGGACAGGGGGTCCCCATGGCTACACCTTC. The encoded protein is CASSPGTGGPHGYTF.

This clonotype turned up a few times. The DNA for the CDR3 is TGTGCCAGCAGCGTAAACAGGGGTGGCAATCAGCCCCAGCATTTT. Its protein is CASSVNRGGNQPQHF. This chain connects TRBV7-2 to TRBJ1-5; 7 nucleotides match TRBD1. With V trimmed by 5 bases and J by 2 bases, 6 bases remained unmatched. Germline CDR1 SGHTA, CDR2 FQGNSA. This CDR3 has 15 amino acids.

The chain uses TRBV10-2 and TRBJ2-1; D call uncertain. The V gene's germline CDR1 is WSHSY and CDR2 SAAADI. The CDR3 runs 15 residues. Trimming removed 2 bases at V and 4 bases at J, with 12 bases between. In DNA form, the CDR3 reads TGCGCCAGCAGTGAGGGGGTCCCGAATTACAATGAGCAGTTCTTC. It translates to CASSEGVPNYNEQFF.

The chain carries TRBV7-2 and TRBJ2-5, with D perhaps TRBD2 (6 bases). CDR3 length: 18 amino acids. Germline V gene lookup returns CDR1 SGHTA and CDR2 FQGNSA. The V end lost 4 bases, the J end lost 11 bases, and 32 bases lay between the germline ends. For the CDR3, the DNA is TGTGCCAGCAGCTCCCCAGACTCCCTAGCGCATCCTAACAATGAGCAGTACTTC. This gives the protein CASSSPDSLAHPNNEQYF.